This T cell receptor (beta chain) was retrieved from a study of blood T cell repertoires in COVID-19. Per germline, CDR1 SGDLS and CDR2 YYNGEE. The CDR3 is 16 residues long. Losses at the gene ends were 0 bases for V and 2 bases for J; bases not matched to a gene: 5. A Seattle source enrolled patients during active infection and followed them longitudinally. Under the authors' procedure: Reference gene primer amplification gave nucleated cell count estimates. The data were produced by immunoSEQ multiplex PCR, yet TCRdb's version contains in-frame clones alone and is incomplete. For V, J and clone size, that table is used; D and trimming come from the DNA. The sample consists of 250,000 or so clones, around nine tenths of them appearing once.

This sequence originates from a man aged 25 to 40 with COVID-19, enrolled during active disease. Sample: peripheral blood. The rearrangement links TRBV9 to TRBJ2-3; 8 nucleotides line up with TRBD2. The CDR3 loop reads CASSVVPSGYTDTQYF. CDR3 DNA sequence: TGTGCCAGCAGCGTAGTGCCTAGCGGGTACACAGATACGCAGTATTTT. The full variable domain, its missing parts supplied by reference TRBV9 and TRBJ2-3, is DSGVTQTPKHLITATGQRVTLRCSPRSGDLSVYWYQQSLDQGLQFLIQYYNGEERAKGNILERFSAQQFPDLHSELNLSSLELGDSALYFCASSVVPSGYTDTQYFGPGTRLTVL.